This entry concerns a single T cell receptor (beta chain). Deletions cut 2 bases from V and 3 bases from J, with 23 bases between. CDR1 and CDR2 from the germline V gene are MNHEY and SMNVEV (reference sequence). This CDR3 contains 18 residues. This sample is drawn from a study of blood T cell repertoires in COVID-19. Clones were read by immunoSEQ multiplex PCR, and TCRdb kept only the in-frame ones, dropping some. The sample has around 80,000 clones; about 93% are singletons. The chain is built from TRBV27 and TRBJ2-7, with D tentatively TRBD1 (5 bases). Sequencing was carried out using peripheral blood. This sequence was found in a woman of 80 years or more with acute or convalescent COVID-19. This CDR3 is CASSLRQGIIGPGYEQYF. DNA of the CDR3: TGTGCCAGCAGTTTAAGGCAGGGAATAATAGGGCCCGGCTACGAGCAGTACTTC.